Below, 32 T cell receptor beta chains from the same sample are listed, as sequenced in a study of T cell changes during pregnancy in multiple sclerosis. Profiled with immunoSEQ multiplex PCR; TCRdb holds only in-frame clones, not every one. The sample records fewer than 130,000 clones, about nine tenths being singletons. The specimen was peripheral blood, collected after pregnancy. The receptors shown here come from a female donor with multiple sclerosis, enrolled in a pregnancy study.

This clone occurred once. The V and J genes are TRBV5-4 and TRBJ2-4; 10 bases align to TRBD1. CDR1 is SGHNT and CDR2 is YYREEE in the germline V gene (reference sequence). The CDR3 runs to 15 residues. V lost 4 bases and J lost 5; bases outside the gene matches: 6. The DNA of the CDR3 is TGTGCCAGCAGCACGGACAGGGGGAATCAAAACATTCAGTACTTC. Amino acid sequence: CASSTDRGNQNIQYF.

This chain uses TRBV7-8 with TRBJ1-1; D might be TRBD1 (5 bases). Germline V CDR1 and CDR2: SGHVS, FQNEAQ. CDR3 length equals 14 residues. Trimming removed 0 bases from V and 5 bases from J, with 10 bases in between. The CDR3 bases are TGTGCCAGCAGCTTAGCCCAGGGTTCAACTGAAGCTTTCTTT. This translates into CASSLAQGSTEAFF.

The rearrangement links TRBV7-3 to TRBJ2-1; 9 bases agree with TRBD2. V trimming: 2 bases; J trimming: 8 bases; junction bases outside the gene matches: 10. CDR1 is SGHTA and CDR2 is FQGTGA in the germline V gene. This CDR3 region has 16 residues. The CDR3 loop reads CASSLFGGGAADEQFF. The CDR3 bases are TGTGCCAGCAGCTTATTTGGCGGGGGGGCTGCCGATGAGCAGTTCTTC.

The J gene is TRBJ1-4, the V gene TRBV7-9; 7 nucleotides line up with TRBD1. The trim removed 5 bases at V and 4 bases at J, leaving 7 bases unmatched. The CDR3 consists of 15 residues. Germline V gives CDR1 SEHNR, CDR2 FQNEAQ (reference sequence). CDR3 loop: CASSPLGQSNEKLFF. The CDR3 DNA is TGTGCCAGCAGCCCCCTGGGACAGAGTAATGAAAAACTGTTTTTT.

The gene calls are TRBV2 and TRBJ1-6, with TRBD1 as a possible D gene (5 bases). Trimming removed 4 bases from V and 8 bases from J, with 15 bases in between. There are 15 residues in the CDR3. Looked up from germline, CDR1 is SNHLY and CDR2 is FYNNEI. The CDR3 sequence is CASSAMGLGDSPLHF. The CDR3 DNA reads as TGTGCCAGCAGTGCGATGGGGCTAGGGGATTCACCCCTCCACTTT.

This clone rates as medium-sized. The chain employs TRBV27 and TRBJ2-7, with TRBD2 matching over 8 bases. Germline assignment: CDR1 MNHEY and CDR2 SMNVEV (reference sequence). This CDR3 region has 16 residues. Germline trimming cut 5 bases from V and 6 bases from J; bases unmatched to any gene: 15. CDR3 sequence (DNA): TGTGCCAGCAGTCCGATCCGGGGGGGGCGGAATCGCGAGCAGTACTTC. This sequence encodes CASSPIRGGRNREQYF.

The V and J genes are TRBV4-1 and TRBJ2-7, with 12 bases lining up with TRBD1. CDR3 length equals 15 residues. V lost 3 bases to trimming and J lost 5 bases; unmatched junction nucleotides: 5. Germline V lookup: CDR1 MGHRA, CDR2 YSYEKL. This CDR3 reads CASSQAGQGANEQYF. The CDR3 region has the DNA TGCGCCAGCAGCCAGGCGGGACAGGGGGCGAACGAGCAGTACTTC.

The rearrangement joins TRBV7-9 to TRBJ1-2, with D perhaps TRBD1 (5 bases). Trimming shortened V by 4 bases and J by 8 bases, and 11 bases separated the two germline ends. Germline-derived CDR1 and CDR2 are SEHNR and FQNEAQ (reference sequence). This CDR3 contains 12 residues. DNA for the CDR3: TGTGCCAGCAGCTCAGGGTATGGGGGCTACACCTTC. Protein product: CASSSGYGGYTF.

This clone was picked up a small number of times. The chain uses TRBV9 and TRBJ1-1; the match to TRBD1 covers 11 bases. The trim removed 7 bases at V and 6 bases at J, leaving 5 bases unmatched. Germline V gives CDR1 SGDLS, CDR2 YYNGEE. This CDR3 is 13 amino acids long. This chain's CDR3 is CASAGTGGPEAFF. CDR3 sequence (DNA): TGTGCCAGCGCCGGGACAGGGGGTCCTGAAGCTTTCTTT.

This chain links TRBV19 with TRBJ1-2; no definite D call. This CDR3 has 14 residues. Germline assignment: CDR1 LNHDA and CDR2 SQIVND (reference sequence). Trimming took 3 bases from V and 0 from J, leaving 8 bases between them. The CDR3 is CASSMREANYGYTF. In DNA form, the CDR3 reads TGTGCCAGTAGTATGCGGGAAGCTAACTATGGCTACACCTTC.

The chain carries TRBV6-5 and TRBJ1-1; D is unclear. CDR1 and CDR2 from the germline V gene are MNHEY and SVGAGI. The CDR3 is 15 residues long. The V and J ends lost 8 bases and 5 bases respectively, with 21 bases between them. In DNA, the CDR3 is TGTGCCAGCCAAACCTCGGTGGAGGTCGGAACTGAAGCTTTCTTT. This gives the protein CASQTSVEVGTEAFF.

V gene TRBV5-1 combines with J gene TRBJ1-6; D call uncertain. Germline V gene data show CDR1 as SGHRS and CDR2 as YFSETQ. Between the trimmed V and J ends, which lost 0 bases and 1 base, there was a span of 11 bases. The length of the CDR3 is 17 residues. CDR3 protein: CASSLGEGASYNSPLHF. The CDR3 DNA sequence: TGCGCCAGCAGCTTGGGCGAGGGTGCTTCCTATAATTCACCCCTCCACTTT.

The chain uses TRBV5-1 and TRBJ2-1; possibly TRBD2 for D (5 bases). Deletions cut 4 bases from V and 2 bases from J, with 10 bases between. There are 14 residues in the CDR3. From germline, CDR1 is SGHRS and CDR2 YFSETQ. The CDR3 protein is CASSGGGAYNEQFF. DNA for the CDR3: TGCGCCAGCAGCGGAGGCGGAGCCTACAATGAGCAGTTCTTC.

This chain uses TRBV19 with TRBJ2-3, with D hard to call. V was shortened by 4 bases and J by 2 bases, with 7 bases between the two germline ends. The CDR3 is 13 residues long. Germline loops: CDR1 LNHDA, CDR2 SQIVND (reference sequence). Written as DNA, the CDR3 is TGTGCCAGTAGTAGTTCCGTCACAGATACGCAGTATTTT. Its protein is CASSSSVTDTQYF.

V gene TRBV4-1 combines with J gene TRBJ2-2; 10 bases are shared with TRBD1. CDR1 and CDR2 from the germline V gene are MGHRA and YSYEKL. The CDR3 length is 17 residues. The ends lost 0 bases at V and 5 bases at J; junction bases unmatched: 6. For the CDR3, the DNA is TGCGCCAGCAGCCAAGATGGGGACAGGGGCCCAACCGGGGAGCTGTTTTTT. This encodes CASSQDGDRGPTGELFF.

The chain carries TRBV13 and TRBJ2-3, with 12 bases fitting TRBD2. The V gene's germline CDR1 is PRHDT and CDR2 FYEKMQ (reference sequence). Trimming took 5 bases from V and 2 from J; bases not matched to a gene: 2. The CDR3 totals 15 residues. The CDR3 bases are TGTGCCAGCAGCCTAGCGGGGGGGCACACAGATACGCAGTATTTT. Its protein product is CASSLAGGHTDTQYF.

This chain links TRBV2 with TRBJ1-2, with 11 bases aligning to TRBD1. This CDR3 is 15 amino acids long. The J segment lost 1 base and the V segment lost 6 bases, leaving 4 bases of the junction unmatched. The germline V gene has CDR1 SNHLY and CDR2 FYNNEI. The CDR3 loop reads CASRPGTGGNYGYTF. The DNA of the CDR3 is TGTGCCAGCAGGCCCGGGACAGGGGGTAACTATGGCTACACCTTC.

This clone was seen a few times. This chain uses TRBV10-3 with TRBJ2-1; TRBD2 matches 11 bases. The CDR3 has 16 amino acids. After removal of 6 bases from V and 5 bases from J, the junction contained 9 bases not matched to a gene. Germline assignment: CDR1 ENHRY and CDR2 SYGVKD. The CDR3 is CAIRAVAGGPNNEQFF. CDR3 nucleotides: TGTGCCATCAGGGCGGTAGCGGGGGGGCCGAACAATGAGCAGTTCTTC.

The genes are TRBV5-4 and TRBJ1-2; D gene uncertain. From germline, CDR1 is SGHNT and CDR2 YYREEE (reference sequence). Trimming cost V 5 bases and J 4 bases, with 24 bases left between them. This CDR3 is 17 amino acids long. In DNA form, the CDR3 reads TGTGCCAGCAGACGAAATACCCCGCCCGACGGGAGCTATGGCTACACCTTC. This codes for CASRRNTPPDGSYGYTF.

The rearrangement uses TRBV4-2 and TRBJ2-5, with a weak D call TRBD2 (6 bases). V lost 1 base to trimming and J lost 4 bases, with 13 bases between them. Germline CDR1 is LGHNA and CDR2 is YNFKEQ. This CDR3 contains 15 residues. The CDR3 sequence: CASSQVGGEGETQYF. CDR3 DNA sequence: TGTGCCAGCAGCCAAGTGGGCGGGGAAGGAGAGACCCAGTACTTC.

V and J are TRBV6-1 and TRBJ1-2; D might be TRBD1 (6 bases). CDR1 is MNHNS and CDR2 is SASEGT in the germline V gene. The CDR3 runs 13 residues. V was clipped by 4 bases and J by 7 bases, with 13 bases between them. CDR3 loop: CASSATGQSGYTF. The DNA for the CDR3 is TGTGCCAGCAGTGCTACAGGGCAGAGTGGCTACACCTTC.

CDR3 sequence (DNA): TGTGCCAGCAGCCCCTCCGGCGGGGCCTACAATGAGCAGTTCTTC. Its translation is CASSPSGGAYNEQFF. V and J are TRBV5-4 and TRBJ2-1; tentative D call: TRBD2 (6 bases). The V gene's germline CDR1 is SGHNT and CDR2 YYREEE (reference sequence). CDR3 size: 15 residues. Trimming cost V 4 bases and J 2 bases, with 13 bases left between them.

V is TRBV19 and J is TRBJ2-7, with 9 bases matching TRBD2. Germline CDR1 and CDR2: LNHDA and SQIVND (reference sequence). This CDR3 is 14 amino acids long. V lost 5 bases to trimming and J lost 7 bases; unmatched junction nucleotides: 9. The CDR3 reads CASSFGGLAGEQYF. CDR3 DNA: TGTGCCAGTAGTTTCGGAGGGCTAGCGGGGGAGCAGTACTTC.

The chain joins TRBV18 to TRBJ2-2; D not certain. The CDR3 consists of 15 residues. Germline lookup yields CDR1 KGHSH and CDR2 LQKENI. Trimming took off 1 base at V and 2 bases at J, with 8 bases between the two ends. In DNA form, the CDR3 reads TGTGCCAGCTCACCACAGTACACAAACACCGGGGAGCTGTTTTTT. It encodes CASSPQYTNTGELFF.

A note on this clone: Other nucleotide sequences from this sample produce the same CDR3. The rearrangement links TRBV9 to TRBJ2-5; D is perhaps TRBD1 (6 bases). Germline V gene lookup returns CDR1 SGDLS and CDR2 YYNGEE. This CDR3 contains 15 residues. Trimming removed 0 bases at V and 5 bases at J, with 14 bases between. For the CDR3, the DNA is TGTGCCAGCAGCGTAGGAAGTGGGGGCGGGGAGACCCAGTACTTC. Translated, it gives CASSVGSGGGETQYF.

The rearrangement uses TRBV7-8 and TRBJ1-6, with D possibly being TRBD1 (5 bases). CDR1 is SGHVS, CDR2 FQNEAQ, per germline. The CDR3 consists of 15 residues. V lost 6 bases to trimming and J lost 6 bases, with 15 bases between them. The DNA of the CDR3 is TGTGCCAGCAGAACAAATAGGGGAAGTAATTCACCCCTCCACTTT. This gives the protein CASRTNRGSNSPLHF.

The V and J genes are TRBV9 and TRBJ2-1; D may be TRBD1 (5 bases). CDR1 and CDR2 (germline): SGDLS, YYNGEE. The V and J ends lost 4 bases and 6 bases respectively, with 8 bases between them. This CDR3 has 12 amino acids. CDR3 sequence: CASSWGGNEQFF. The CDR3 DNA sequence: TGTGCCAGCAGCTGGGGCGGCAATGAGCAGTTCTTC.

The CDR3 bases are TGTGCCAGCAGCTTAGGCGGGGACACTGAAGCTTTCTTT. Its translation: CASSLGGDTEAFF. The J gene is TRBJ1-1, the V gene TRBV13; D ambiguous. Germline values: CDR1 PRHDT, CDR2 FYEKMQ (reference sequence). With 0 bases removed from V and 3 bases from J, the gap between germline ends came to 5 bases. This CDR3 contains 13 residues.

This chain uses TRBV27 with TRBJ1-1, with D perhaps TRBD1 (6 bases). Trimming left V 2 bases short and J 4 bases short, with 17 bases between. The CDR3 covers 16 residues. The germline gives CDR1 MNHEY, CDR2 SMNVEV (reference sequence). Here the CDR3 DNA reads TGTGCCAGCAGTTTACGAGCGACAGGTGGGATCACTGAAGCTTTCTTT. This sequence encodes CASSLRATGGITEAFF.

The chain joins TRBV6-5 to TRBJ1-4; 8 bases are shared with TRBD1. V lost 5 bases to trimming and J lost 3 bases; unmatched junction nucleotides: 5. Germline loops: CDR1 MNHEY, CDR2 SVGAGI. This CDR3 contains 15 residues. CDR3: CASSRQGAANEKLFF. The CDR3 region has the DNA TGTGCCAGCAGTCGGCAGGGGGCAGCTAATGAAAAACTGTTTTTT.

As for this clone: Other DNA sequences in the sample encode the same CDR3. The chain links TRBV6-5 to TRBJ2-5; D gene unclear. CDR3 length equals 12 residues. The V and J ends lost 2 bases and 5 bases respectively, with 6 bases between them. CDR1 and CDR2 from the germline V gene are MNHEY and SVGAGI. The CDR3 loop reads CASSYSRETQYF. The DNA of the CDR3 is TGTGCCAGCAGTTACAGCAGGGAGACCCAGTACTTC.

CDR3 nucleotides: TGCGCCAGCGGGGTAGCGGGGGCCCTCGAGACCCAGTACTTC. Translating it yields CASGVAGALETQYF. The rearrangement joins TRBV5-1 to TRBJ2-5; TRBD2 matches at 9 bases. V lost 7 bases, J lost 5 bases, and 9 bases stayed unmatched. This CDR3 spans 14 amino acids. The germline V gene has CDR1 SGHRS and CDR2 YFSETQ.